This T cell receptor (beta chain) was profiled in a study of blood T cell repertoires in COVID-19. Study-wide background: Spain, Italy and the United States supplied samples that represented acute and convalescent COVID-19. The cDNA or gDNA used as material had been derived from T cells, B-cell-depleted T cells, or PBMCs.

Original processing notes: It was from reference gene primer amplification that nucleated cell counts were estimated. Here immunoSEQ multiplex PCR was the method, and the copy in TCRdb shows in-frame clones only, minus some. V and J calls and clone size are as listed in that table; D and trimming were resolved from the DNA. The sample contains 30,000 to 40,000 clones, about 90% of which appear only once. CDR1 is LGHNA and CDR2 is YNFKEQ in the germline V gene. This CDR3 spans 16 amino acids. Trimming removed 2 bases at V and 1 base at J, with 14 bases between. Specimen: peripheral blood. This clonotype was obtained from a human donor with active COVID-19. The donor label of this sample is uncertain. The chain is built from TRBV4-2 and TRBJ1-2; D is perhaps TRBD1 (5 bases). The CDR3 region is CASSQPTQESNYGYTF. DNA for the CDR3: TGTGCCAGCAGCCAACCTACACAGGAAAGTAACTATGGCTACACCTTC.